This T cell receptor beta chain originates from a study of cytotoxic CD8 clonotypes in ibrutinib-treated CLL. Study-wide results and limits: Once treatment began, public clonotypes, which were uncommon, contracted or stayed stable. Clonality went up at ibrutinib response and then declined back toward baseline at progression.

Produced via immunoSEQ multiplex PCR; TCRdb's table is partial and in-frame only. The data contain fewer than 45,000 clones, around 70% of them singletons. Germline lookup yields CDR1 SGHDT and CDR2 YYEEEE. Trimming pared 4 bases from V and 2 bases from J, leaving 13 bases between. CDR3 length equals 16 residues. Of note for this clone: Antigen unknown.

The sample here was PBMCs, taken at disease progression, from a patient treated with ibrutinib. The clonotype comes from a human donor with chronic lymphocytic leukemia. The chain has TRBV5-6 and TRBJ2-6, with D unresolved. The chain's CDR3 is CASSPLLTPGANVLTF. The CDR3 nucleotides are TGTGCCAGCAGCCCTCTTCTAACCCCTGGGGCCAACGTCCTGACTTTC.